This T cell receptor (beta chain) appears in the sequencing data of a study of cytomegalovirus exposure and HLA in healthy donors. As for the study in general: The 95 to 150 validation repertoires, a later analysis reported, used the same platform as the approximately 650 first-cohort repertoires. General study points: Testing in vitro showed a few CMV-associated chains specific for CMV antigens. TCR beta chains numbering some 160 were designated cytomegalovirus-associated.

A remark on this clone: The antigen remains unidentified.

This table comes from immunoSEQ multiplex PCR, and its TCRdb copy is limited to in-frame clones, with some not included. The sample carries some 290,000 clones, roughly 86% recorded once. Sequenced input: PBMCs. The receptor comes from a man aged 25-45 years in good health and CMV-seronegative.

The CDR3 loop reads CASSYGQASRGYTF. For the CDR3, the DNA is TGTGCCAGCAGTTACGGACAGGCTTCTAGGGGCTACACCTTC. This rearrangement joins TRBV6-5 to TRBJ1-2; 7 bases are a match to TRBD1. V lost 2 bases, J lost 8 bases, and 8 bases stayed unmatched. Germline values: CDR1 MNHEY, CDR2 SVGAGI. CDR3 length: 14 amino acids.